This TCR beta chain was retrieved from a study of CD8 T cells in ankylosing spondylitis. Study outcomes and limitations: Relatively scarce in peripheral blood, disease-linked clones were CD8+. There were earlier reports of some motif variants in reactive arthritis synovial fluid and blood. In ankylosing spondylitis blood, a motif of roughly eight highly homologous TCR beta variants appeared characteristic.

TCRdb fed the 5' RACE reads into MiXCR, producing one record per CDR3 protein. The data show 650,000 to 800,000 distinct CDR3 sequences, around 20% seen once. Concerning this clonotype: The antigen is not known.

Germline CDR1 reads MNHEY; CDR2 reads SMNVEV (reference sequence). The CDR3 sequence is 11 residues long. The V gene lost 8 bases and the J gene lost 9 bases, with 11 bases spanning the gap. V is TRBV27 and J is TRBJ1-5, with D unresolved. The receptor comes from a male donor with ankylosing spondylitis. The sample was blood, either unsorted or a sorted T cell fraction (not recorded which). CDR3 sequence: CASGPEWPQHF. The CDR3 nucleotides are TGTGCCAGCGGCCCCGAATGGCCCCAGCATTTT.